Described below is a single TCR beta chain sequence and its context. Its target is unknown. Clones were read by immunoSEQ multiplex PCR, and TCRdb kept only the in-frame ones, dropping some. The sample comprises approximately 94,000 clones, about 88% of which are singletons, and about 1.8% rests with the top ten. Germline V gene sequence: CDR1 SEHNR, CDR2 FQNEAQ (reference sequence). Trimming took 0 bases from V and 5 from J, leaving 7 bases between them. The CDR3 runs to 13 residues. The data stem from a study of T cell responses to AZD1222 COVID-19 vaccine. Whole-study findings and limits: Baseline serostatus was positive in only six AZD1222 recipients. Spike was spanned by vaccine-associated CD4 TCRs, which were dominant at 160-218 and 743-854. Spike-specific TCR repertoires showed rising breadth and depth after two AZD1222 doses. The sample set comprised mostly white British donors with more females, and clonal diversity was possibly underestimated.

The sample was peripheral blood, taken on day 0 of AZD1222 vaccination. V and J are TRBV7-9 and TRBJ1-2; no clear D gene. This TCR was sampled from an adult in good health. Here the CDR3 reads CASSLAAGYGYTF. CDR3 DNA sequence: TGTGCCAGCAGCTTAGCTGCGGGGTATGGCTACACCTTC.